The following is a TCR beta chain sequence with its context. MiXCR was run by TCRdb on the 5' RACE reads, yielding one entry per CDR3 protein. The sample contains roughly 350,000 distinct CDR3 sequences, roughly 12% of which appear only once. CDR1 and CDR2 (germline): MNHEY, SMNVEV (reference sequence). V lost 3 bases to trimming and J lost 3 bases, with 13 bases between them. The CDR3 extends over 15 amino acids. These data come from a study of identical twins. This sample also appeared in a second study, on yellow fever vaccine responses in identical twins.

This receptor was identified in a woman younger than 35 in good health. The V gene is TRBV27, the J gene TRBJ2-3; D ambiguous. Sequenced sample: CD8+ T cells sorted from blood. CDR3 in DNA: TGTGCCAGCAGTTTTTTGTACGTTGGAACAGATACGCAGTATTTT. Amino acid sequence: CASSFLYVGTDTQYF.